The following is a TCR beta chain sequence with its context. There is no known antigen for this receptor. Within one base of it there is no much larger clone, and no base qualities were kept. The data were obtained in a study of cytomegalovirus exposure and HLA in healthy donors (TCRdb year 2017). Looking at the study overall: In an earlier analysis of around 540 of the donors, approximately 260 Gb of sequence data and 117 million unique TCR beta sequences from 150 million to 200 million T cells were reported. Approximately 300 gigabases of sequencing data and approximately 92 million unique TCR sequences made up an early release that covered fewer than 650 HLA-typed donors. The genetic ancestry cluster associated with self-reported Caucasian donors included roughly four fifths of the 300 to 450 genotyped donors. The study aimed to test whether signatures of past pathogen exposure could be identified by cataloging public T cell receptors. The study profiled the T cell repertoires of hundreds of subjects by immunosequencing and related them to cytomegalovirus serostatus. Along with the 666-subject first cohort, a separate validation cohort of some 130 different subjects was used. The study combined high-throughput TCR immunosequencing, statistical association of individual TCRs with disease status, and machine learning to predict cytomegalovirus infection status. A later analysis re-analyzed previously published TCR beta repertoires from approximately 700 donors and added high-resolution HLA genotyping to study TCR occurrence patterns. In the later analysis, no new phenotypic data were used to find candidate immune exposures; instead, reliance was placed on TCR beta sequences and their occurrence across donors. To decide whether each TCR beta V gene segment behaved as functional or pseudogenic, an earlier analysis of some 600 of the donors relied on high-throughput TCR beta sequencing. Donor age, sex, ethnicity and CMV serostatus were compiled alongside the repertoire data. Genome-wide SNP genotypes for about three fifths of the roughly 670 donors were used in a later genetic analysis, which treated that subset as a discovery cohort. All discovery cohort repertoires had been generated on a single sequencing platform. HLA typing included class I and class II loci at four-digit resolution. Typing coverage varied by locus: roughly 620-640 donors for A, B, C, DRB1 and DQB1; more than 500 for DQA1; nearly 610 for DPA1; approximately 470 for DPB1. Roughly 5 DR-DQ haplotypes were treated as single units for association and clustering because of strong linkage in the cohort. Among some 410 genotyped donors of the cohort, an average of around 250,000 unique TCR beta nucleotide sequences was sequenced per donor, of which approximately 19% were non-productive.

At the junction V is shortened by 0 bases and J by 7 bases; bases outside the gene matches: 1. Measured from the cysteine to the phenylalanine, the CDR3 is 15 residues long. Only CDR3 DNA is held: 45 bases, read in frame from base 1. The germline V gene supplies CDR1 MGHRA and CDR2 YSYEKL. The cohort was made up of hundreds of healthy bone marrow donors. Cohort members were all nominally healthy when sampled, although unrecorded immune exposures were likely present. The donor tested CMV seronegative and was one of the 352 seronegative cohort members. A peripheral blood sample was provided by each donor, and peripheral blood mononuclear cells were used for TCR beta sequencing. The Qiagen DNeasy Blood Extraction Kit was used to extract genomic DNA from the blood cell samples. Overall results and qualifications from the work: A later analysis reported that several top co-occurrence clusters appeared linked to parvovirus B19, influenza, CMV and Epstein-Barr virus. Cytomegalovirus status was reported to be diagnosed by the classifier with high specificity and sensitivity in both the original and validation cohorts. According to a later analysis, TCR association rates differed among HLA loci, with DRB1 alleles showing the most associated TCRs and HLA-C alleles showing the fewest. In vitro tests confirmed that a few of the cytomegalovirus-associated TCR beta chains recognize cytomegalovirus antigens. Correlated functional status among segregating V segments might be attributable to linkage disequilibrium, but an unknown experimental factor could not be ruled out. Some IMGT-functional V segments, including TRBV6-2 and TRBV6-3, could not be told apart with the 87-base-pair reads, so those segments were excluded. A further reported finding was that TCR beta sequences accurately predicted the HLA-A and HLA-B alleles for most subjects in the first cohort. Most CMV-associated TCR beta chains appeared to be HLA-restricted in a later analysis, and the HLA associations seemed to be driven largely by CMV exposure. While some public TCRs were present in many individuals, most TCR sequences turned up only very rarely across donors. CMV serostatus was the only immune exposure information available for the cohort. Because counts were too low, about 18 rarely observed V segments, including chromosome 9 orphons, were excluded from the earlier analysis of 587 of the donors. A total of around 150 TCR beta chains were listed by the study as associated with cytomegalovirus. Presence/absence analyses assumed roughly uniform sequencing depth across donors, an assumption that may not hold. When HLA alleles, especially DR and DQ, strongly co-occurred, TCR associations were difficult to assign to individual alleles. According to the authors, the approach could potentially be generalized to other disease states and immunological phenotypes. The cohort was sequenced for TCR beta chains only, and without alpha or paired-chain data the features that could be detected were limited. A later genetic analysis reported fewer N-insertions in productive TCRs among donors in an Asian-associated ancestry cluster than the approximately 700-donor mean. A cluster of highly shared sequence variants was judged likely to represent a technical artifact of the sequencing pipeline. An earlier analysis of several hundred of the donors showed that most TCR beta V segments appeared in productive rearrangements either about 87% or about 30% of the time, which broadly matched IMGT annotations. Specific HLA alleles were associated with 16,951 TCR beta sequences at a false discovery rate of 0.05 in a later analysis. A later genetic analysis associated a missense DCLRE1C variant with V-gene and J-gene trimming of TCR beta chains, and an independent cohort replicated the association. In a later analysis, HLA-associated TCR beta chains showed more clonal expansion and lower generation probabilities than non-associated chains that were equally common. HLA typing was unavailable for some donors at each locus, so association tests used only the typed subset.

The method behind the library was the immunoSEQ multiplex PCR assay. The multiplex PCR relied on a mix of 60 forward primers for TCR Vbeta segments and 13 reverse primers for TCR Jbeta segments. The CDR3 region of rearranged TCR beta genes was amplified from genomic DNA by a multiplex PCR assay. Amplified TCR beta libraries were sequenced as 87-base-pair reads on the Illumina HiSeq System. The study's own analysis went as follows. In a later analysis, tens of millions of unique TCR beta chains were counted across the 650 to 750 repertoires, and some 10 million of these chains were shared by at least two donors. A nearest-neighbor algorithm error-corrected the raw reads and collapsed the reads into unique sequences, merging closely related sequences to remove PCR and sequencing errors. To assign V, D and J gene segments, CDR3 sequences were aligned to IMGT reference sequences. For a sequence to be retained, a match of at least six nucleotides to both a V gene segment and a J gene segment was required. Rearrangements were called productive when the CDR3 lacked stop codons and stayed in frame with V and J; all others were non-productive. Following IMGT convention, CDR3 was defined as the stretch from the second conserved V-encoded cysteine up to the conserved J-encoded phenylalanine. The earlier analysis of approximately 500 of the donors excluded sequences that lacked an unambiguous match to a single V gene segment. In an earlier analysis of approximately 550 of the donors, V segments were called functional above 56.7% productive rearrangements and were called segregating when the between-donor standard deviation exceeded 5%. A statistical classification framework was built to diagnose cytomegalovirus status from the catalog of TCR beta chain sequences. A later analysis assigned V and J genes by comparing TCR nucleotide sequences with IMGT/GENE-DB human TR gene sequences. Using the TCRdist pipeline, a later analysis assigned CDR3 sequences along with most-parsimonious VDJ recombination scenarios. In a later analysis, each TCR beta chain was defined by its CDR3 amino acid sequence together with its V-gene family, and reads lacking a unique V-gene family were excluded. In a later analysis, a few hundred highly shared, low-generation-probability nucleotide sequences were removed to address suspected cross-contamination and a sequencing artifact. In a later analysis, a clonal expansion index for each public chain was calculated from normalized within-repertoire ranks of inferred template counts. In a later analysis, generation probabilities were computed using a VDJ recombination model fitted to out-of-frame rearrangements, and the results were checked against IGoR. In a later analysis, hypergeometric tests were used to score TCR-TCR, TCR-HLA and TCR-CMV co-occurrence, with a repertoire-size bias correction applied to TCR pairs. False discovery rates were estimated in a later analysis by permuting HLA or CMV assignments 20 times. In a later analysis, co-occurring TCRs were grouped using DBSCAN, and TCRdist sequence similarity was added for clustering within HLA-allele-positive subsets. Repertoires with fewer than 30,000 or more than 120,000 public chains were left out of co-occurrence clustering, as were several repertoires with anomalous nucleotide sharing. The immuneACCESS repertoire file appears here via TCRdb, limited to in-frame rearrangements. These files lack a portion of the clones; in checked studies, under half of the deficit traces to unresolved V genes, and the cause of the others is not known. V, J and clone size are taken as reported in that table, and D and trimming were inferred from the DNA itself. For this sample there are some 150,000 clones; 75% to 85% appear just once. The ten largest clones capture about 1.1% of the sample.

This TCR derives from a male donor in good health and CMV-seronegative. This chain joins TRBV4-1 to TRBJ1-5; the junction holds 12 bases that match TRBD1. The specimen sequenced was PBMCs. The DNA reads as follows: TGCGCCAGCAGCCAAGACGGGACAGGGGGCCAGCCCCAGCATTTT. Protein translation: CASSQDGTGGQPQHF.